This TCR beta chain was captured in a study of blood T cell repertoires in COVID-19. The overall study: The study drew acute and convalescent COVID-19 samples from the United States, Italy and Spain.

Germline values: CDR1 SGHTA, CDR2 FQGNSA. This CDR3 is 16 amino acids long. V dropped 5 bases and J dropped 6; count of bases not matched to a gene: 8. Cohorts were assigned according to the clinical history that participants reported. Recovery meant two consecutive negative NP/OP PCR tests, professional clearance, or resolved symptoms. Original handling: From reference gene primer amplification, estimates of nucleated cell counts were derived. TCRdb's table, derived via immunoSEQ multiplex PCR, lists solely in-frame clones and lacks some. The V and J calls and clone size come from that table; D and trimming were worked out from the DNA. The table has about 300,000 clones, 87% seen once; the top ten hold 5.5% to 7%.

The chain is built from TRBV7-2 and TRBJ2-1, with 12 bases aligning to TRBD1. Sequencing was carried out using PBMCs or T cells enriched from blood (not recorded which). This receptor was identified in a woman aged 25 to 39 who had recovered from COVID-19. The CDR3 reads CASSAQGQGARNEQFF. The CDR3 DNA sequence: TGTGCCAGCAGCGCCCAGGGACAGGGGGCGCGCAATGAGCAGTTCTTC.